The text below deals with one TCR beta chain. Study members were between about 18 and 100 years old and lived in over 20 US regions. The data were obtained in a study of blood T cell repertoires in COVID-19. At the level of the study: There were acute and convalescent COVID-19 samples, and they came from the United States, Italy and Spain. PBMCs, B-cell-depleted T cells, or T cells provided the cDNA or gDNA that made up the material.

This CDR3 contains 16 residues. Germline values: CDR1 SGHAT, CDR2 FQNNGV. Trimming stripped 1 base from V and 2 bases from J, with 14 bases between. Sequenced by immunoSEQ multiplex PCR; TCRdb stores in-frame clones only, minus some. The table has roughly 230,000 clones, 70% to 90% seen once. The origin of this receptor is a woman between 45 and 65 years old who had been exposed to COVID-19. Sequences were obtained from PBMCs or T cells enriched from blood (not recorded which). The V gene is TRBV11-2, the J gene TRBJ2-5, with D possibly matching TRBD1 (6 bases). The CDR3 loop is CASSLGGRGLQETQYF. The CDR3 nucleotides are TGTGCCAGCAGCTTAGGAGGCAGGGGTTTACAAGAGACCCAGTACTTC.